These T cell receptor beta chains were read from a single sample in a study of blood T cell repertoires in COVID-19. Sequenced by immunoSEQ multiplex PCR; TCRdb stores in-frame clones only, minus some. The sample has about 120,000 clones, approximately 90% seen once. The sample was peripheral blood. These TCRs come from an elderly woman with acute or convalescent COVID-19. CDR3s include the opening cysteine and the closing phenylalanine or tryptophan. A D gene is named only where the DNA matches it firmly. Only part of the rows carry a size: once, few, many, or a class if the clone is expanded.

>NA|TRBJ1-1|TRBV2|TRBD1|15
TGTGCCAGCAGTGAAGCGAGGACAGGAACGACTGAAGCTTTCTTT
CASSEARTGTTEAFF
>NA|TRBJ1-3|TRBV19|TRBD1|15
TGTGCCAGTAGTCTTGGACAGGCAGATCGAAACACCATATATTTT
CASSLGQADRNTIYF
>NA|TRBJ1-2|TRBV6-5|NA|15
TGTGCCAGCAGTTCCAGCCATGGGGGGGCTAGCCGCTACACCTTC
CASSSSHGGASRYTF
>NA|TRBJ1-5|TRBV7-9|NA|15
TGTGCCAGCAGCTTAGCGTCGAATTCGGGTCAGCCCCAGCATTTT
CASSLASNSGQPQHF
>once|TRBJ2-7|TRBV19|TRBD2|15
TGTGCCAGTAGTATTTGGGAGGGCCGGACCTACGAGCAGTACTTC
CASSIWEGRTYEQYF
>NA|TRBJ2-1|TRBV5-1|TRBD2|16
TGCGCCAGCAGGGAGCGAGCGGGGATTTCCTACAATGAGCAGTTCTTC
CASRERAGISYNEQFF
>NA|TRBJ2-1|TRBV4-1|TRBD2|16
TGCGCCAGCAGCCAGGGAATAGCGGGAGGGTACAATGAGCAGTTCTTC
CASSQGIAGGYNEQFF
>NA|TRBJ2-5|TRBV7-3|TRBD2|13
TGTGCCAGCAGCCGGGGGGTAGGCGAGACCCAGTACTTC
CASSRGVGETQYF
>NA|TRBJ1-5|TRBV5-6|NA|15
TGTGCCAGCAGCTTGAGGGGATACAGCAATCAGCCCCAGCATTTT
CASSLRGYSNQPQHF
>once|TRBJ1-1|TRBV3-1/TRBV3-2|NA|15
TGTGCCAGCAGCCAGGGAGGGGCGAAGAACACTGAAGCTTTCTTT
CASSQGGAKNTEAFF
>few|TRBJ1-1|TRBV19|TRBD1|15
TGTGCCAGTACCCGCCGGGACAGGGAGGGCACTGAAGCTTTCTTT
CASTRRDREGTEAFF
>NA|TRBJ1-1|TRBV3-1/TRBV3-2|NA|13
TGTGCCAGCAGCCAAGGGCAGATCACTGAAGCTTTCTTT
CASSQGQITEAFF
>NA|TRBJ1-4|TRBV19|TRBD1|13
TGTGCCAGTAGTCTCAACAGGGGTGAAAAACTGTTTTTT
CASSLNRGEKLFF
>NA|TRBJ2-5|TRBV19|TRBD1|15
TGTGCCAGTAGTATAGTCGGCAGGGGGCCAGAGACCCAGTACTTC
CASSIVGRGPETQYF
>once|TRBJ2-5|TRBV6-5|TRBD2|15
TGTGCCAGCAGGCTTAGCGGGGGGGCCCGAGAGACCCAGTACTTC
CASRLSGGARETQYF
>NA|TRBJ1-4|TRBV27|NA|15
TGTGCCAGCAGTCGCCCCCGACAGGTATATGAAAAACTGTTTTTT
CASSRPRQVYEKLFF
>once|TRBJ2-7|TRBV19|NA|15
TGTGCCAGTAGTACTTCGACTAGTGTGAAAATCGAGCAGTACTTC
CASSTSTSVKIEQYF
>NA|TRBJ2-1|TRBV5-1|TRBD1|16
TGCGCCAGCAGCTTGCAACCCGGGACAGGGCGGGGTGAGCAGTTCTTC
CASSLQPGTGRGEQFF
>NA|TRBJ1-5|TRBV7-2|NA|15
TGTGCCAGCAGCTTATCTGGCAGGGTGCATCAGCCCCAGCATTTT
CASSLSGRVHQPQHF
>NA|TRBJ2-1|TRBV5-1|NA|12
TGCGCCAGCAGCTTACCTAGCAATGAGCAGTTCTTC
CASSLPSNEQFF
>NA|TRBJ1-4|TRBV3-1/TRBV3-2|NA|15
TGTGCCAGCAGCCCCGGGGTGTTTGGAAATGAAAAACTGTTTTTT
CASSPGVFGNEKLFF
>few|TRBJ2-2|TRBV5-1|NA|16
TGCGCCAGCAGCTCGGGACAAGCCTTGAACACCGGGGAGCTGTTTTTT
CASSSGQALNTGELFF
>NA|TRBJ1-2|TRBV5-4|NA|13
TGTGCCAGCAGAAGGGGGGGTCCTTATGGCTACACCTTC
CASRRGGPYGYTF
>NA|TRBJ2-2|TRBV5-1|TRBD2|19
TGCGCCAGCAGCTTGCCTCGTACCGGGACTAGCGGGGGGTCCGGGGAGCTGTTTTTT
CASSLPRTGTSGGSGELFF
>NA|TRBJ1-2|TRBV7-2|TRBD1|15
TGTGCCAGCAGCTTGGGACAGACAGATCACTATGGCTACACCTTC
CASSLGQTDHYGYTF